The 17 T cell receptor beta chains below were found in one sample sequenced in a study of blood T cell repertoires in COVID-19. Data came from immunoSEQ multiplex PCR; TCRdb stores just in-frame clones and leaves some out. The sample records some 70,000 clones, 70% to 85% being singletons. Sequencing was carried out using peripheral blood. All receptors come from a woman in her 50s with acute or convalescent COVID-19.

The CDR3 bases are TGTGCCAGTAGTCGCGGACAGGGGGCTTCTGGAAACACCATATATTTT. Protein product: CASSRGQGASGNTIYF. This chain connects TRBV19 to TRBJ1-3; 11 bases match TRBD1. The CDR3 has 16 residues. In germline, CDR1 is LNHDA, CDR2 SQIVND (reference sequence). J gave up 1 base and V 5 bases, and 4 bases lay outside the gene matches.

The chain combines TRBV6-5 with TRBJ2-7, with 9 bases that match TRBD1. The CDR3 covers 14 residues. Germline CDR1 MNHEY, CDR2 SVGAGI. Trimming removed 5 bases from V and 4 bases from J; junction bases left unmatched: 6. CDR3 in DNA: TGTGCCAGCAGTAAACAGGGGGCGGAGTACGAGCAGTACTTC. Its translation: CASSKQGAEYEQYF.

CDR3 protein: CSASGTGDNQPQHF. CDR3 DNA sequence: TGCAGTGCCAGTGGGACAGGGGACAATCAGCCCCAGCATTTT. V and J are TRBV20-1 and TRBJ1-5, with TRBD1 matching over 10 bases. The CDR3 contains 14 residues. V lost 6 bases, J lost 3 bases, and 5 bases stayed unmatched. Germline values: CDR1 DFQATT, CDR2 SNEGSKA (reference sequence).

The chain is built from TRBV7-2 and TRBJ1-6; possible D gene TRBD1, 6 bases. Germline CDR1 SGHTA, CDR2 FQGNSA. The CDR3 contains 16 residues. Trimming cost V 0 bases and J 4 bases, with 10 bases left between them. The DNA for the CDR3 is TGTGCCAGCAGCTTAGCGACAGGAACTTATAATTCACCCCTCCACTTT. It codes for CASSLATGTYNSPLHF.

The chain couples TRBV18 to TRBJ2-5, with no clear D. The CDR3 spans 13 residues. Germline CDR1 reads KGHSH; CDR2 reads LQKENI. The germline V and J ends were trimmed by 3 bases and 5 bases, with 10 bases remaining between them. The CDR3 DNA is TGTGCCAGCTCACCGGGCCTTGGCGAGACCCAGTACTTC. Its protein product is CASSPGLGETQYF. Full variable domain (outside the CDR3, taken from reference TRBV18 and TRBJ2-5): NAGVMQNPRHLVRRRGQEARLRCSPMKGHSHVYWYRQLPEEGLKFMVYLQKENIIDESGMPKERFSAEFPKEGPSILRIQQVVRGDSAAYFCASSPGLGETQYFGPGTRLLVL.

This sequence joins TRBV4-2 and TRBJ1-5; maybe TRBD1 (6 bases). This CDR3 contains 16 residues. Trimming left V 0 bases short and J 11 bases short, with 20 bases between. Germline CDR1 and CDR2: LGHNA and YNFKEQ. Here the CDR3 reads CASSQETGSKVAAQHF. CDR3 sequence (DNA): TGTGCCAGCAGCCAAGAAACAGGGTCAAAGGTTGCAGCCCAGCATTTT.

V gene TRBV24-1 combines with J gene TRBJ1-5; D is ambiguous. Trimming removed 4 bases from V and 2 bases from J, with 14 bases in between. The CDR3 sequence is 16 residues long. Germline CDR1 and CDR2: KGHDR and SFDVKD. CDR3 bases: TGTGCCACCAGTGACCGTAGCTGGTTGGGCAATCAGCCCCAGCATTTT. This sequence encodes CATSDRSWLGNQPQHF.

V gene TRBV5-1 combines with J gene TRBJ2-7; the D gene is possibly TRBD2 (5 bases). The germline V gene encodes CDR1 SGHRS and CDR2 YFSETQ. V was cut by 1 base and J by 4 bases, with 18 bases left in between. This CDR3 is built from 16 residues. The CDR3, as DNA: TGCGCCAGCAGCTTGCTTGGGCTTTCAAGAGGGTACGAGCAGTACTTC. As protein: CASSLLGLSRGYEQYF.

The J gene is TRBJ2-1, the V gene TRBV6-5; D may be TRBD1 (6 bases). Trimming cost V 5 bases and J 9 bases, with 14 bases left between them. CDR3 length equals 13 residues. The germline V gene encodes CDR1 MNHEY and CDR2 SVGAGI. The CDR3, as DNA: TGTGCCAGCAGTACGGACAGAAACGGTGAGCAGTTCTTC. As protein: CASSTDRNGEQFF.

The chain's CDR3 is CASSPGRPWRGKLGTDTQYF. CDR3 nucleotides: TGTGCCAGCAGCCCCGGCCGGCCTTGGCGGGGGAAACTAGGCACAGATACGCAGTATTTT. The chain couples TRBV14 to TRBJ2-3; 7 bases fit TRBD2. Germline CDR1 is SGHDN and CDR2 is FVKESK. V lost 4 bases, J lost 1 base, and 20 bases stayed unmatched. The CDR3 runs to 20 residues.

This chain joins TRBV7-5 and TRBJ2-7; the tabulated D call, TRBD1, remains unverified against the DNA. TRBV7-5 is flagged as a pseudogene. CDR3 length equals 15 residues. CDR3 in amino acids: CARSGRDRSYHEQYF. The CDR3 coding sequence is TGTGCCAGAAGCGGCCGGGACAGAAGTTACCACGAGCAGTACTTC.

This chain uses TRBV19 with TRBJ1-5; 7 bases agree with TRBD1. The CDR3 is 14 residues long. Trimming took 8 bases from V and 2 from J; bases not matched to a gene: 6. Germline assignment: CDR1 LNHDA and CDR2 SQIVND (reference sequence). The CDR3 region is CASDRVYGNQPQHF. CDR3 bases: TGTGCCAGTGACAGGGTATACGGCAATCAGCCCCAGCATTTT.

The J gene is TRBJ1-1, the V gene TRBV15; D remains ambiguous. Trimming pared 1 base from V and 4 bases from J, leaving 10 bases between. Germline loops: CDR1 LNHNV, CDR2 YYDKDF (reference sequence). The length of the CDR3 is 14 residues. CDR3 amino acids: CATSRGGPATEAFF. As DNA, the CDR3 is TGTGCCACCAGCAGAGGTGGGCCTGCCACTGAAGCTTTCTTT.

This chain uses TRBV7-8 with TRBJ1-2; TRBD1 matches 10 bases. Germline loops: CDR1 SGHVS, CDR2 FQNEAQ. V lost 6 bases to trimming and J lost 3 bases; unmatched junction nucleotides: 7. This CDR3 has 15 residues. CDR3 loop: CASSTRGQGDYGYTF. As DNA, the CDR3 is TGTGCCAGCAGTACAAGAGGACAGGGGGACTATGGCTACACCTTC.

The chain uses TRBV5-5 and TRBJ1-2; no reliable D call. Germline assignment: CDR1 SGHKS and CDR2 YYEKEE (reference sequence). CDR3 length: 15 residues. Deletions cut 4 bases from V and 4 bases from J, with 17 bases between. This chain's CDR3 is CASSLDGGHGYGYTF. CDR3 bases: TGTGCCAGCAGCCTGGACGGAGGGCACGGCTATGGCTACACCTTC.

As DNA, the CDR3 is TGTGCCAGCAGCTATACTAGCATCCCGACAGATACGCAGTATTTT. It encodes CASSYTSIPTDTQYF. The chain combines TRBV7-6 with TRBJ2-3, with a tentative D call TRBD2 (6 bases). This CDR3 has 15 residues. Trimming left V 4 bases short and J 3 bases short, with 14 bases between. The germline V gene encodes CDR1 SGHVS and CDR2 FNYEAQ.

V gene TRBV5-6 combines with J gene TRBJ2-2; 7 bases map to TRBD1. Germline lookup yields CDR1 SGHDT and CDR2 YYEEEE. The trim removed 0 bases at V and 3 bases at J, leaving 5 bases unmatched. This CDR3 region has 16 residues. The CDR3 loop reads CASSLVGQGDTGELFF. CDR3 nucleotide sequence: TGTGCCAGCAGCTTGGTAGGCCAGGGGGACACCGGGGAGCTGTTTTTT.